The clone carrying this TCR beta chain has a handful of counts. What it binds is unknown. Time point specified: persistent/refractory GD, antithyroid drugs over 5 years with positive TRAb. Scientists built the TCR library using RNA that was extracted from PBMCs. From each patient, nine milliliters of peripheral blood was drawn and collected into an EDTA anticoagulant tube. This entry comes from a study of regulatory T cells in long-lasting Graves disease. Study summary: Persistence in Graves' disease required over 5 years of antithyroid drugs plus positive TSH receptor antibodies.

The authors built TCR beta libraries using iRepertoire HTBI primers and Arm-PCR of CDR3 regions. TCRdb called the multiplex PCR reads again in MiXCR, with one record for every CDR3 protein. The sample has approximately 350,000 distinct CDR3 sequences, about 23% seen once. This CDR3 is built from 14 residues. Germline CDR1 reads SGHRS; CDR2 reads YFSETQ. The J segment lost 6 bases and the V segment lost 4 bases, leaving 8 bases of the junction unmatched. Study findings and constraints: TRBV28, TRBJ1-2 and TRBJ2-5 were favored in persistent disease. Only peripheral blood was studied, not thyroid tissue.

This TCR came from a woman aged 35 to 49 with Graves disease. The sequenced sample was peripheral blood mononuclear cells (PBMCs), obtained when the disease was refractory, from a patient treated with antithyroid drugs. The chain carries TRBV5-1 and TRBJ2-5, with 8 bases matching TRBD1. The CDR3 protein is CASSRNDRGQTQYF. The CDR3 DNA follows: TGCGCCAGCAGCCGTAACGACAGGGGACAGACCCAGTACTTC.